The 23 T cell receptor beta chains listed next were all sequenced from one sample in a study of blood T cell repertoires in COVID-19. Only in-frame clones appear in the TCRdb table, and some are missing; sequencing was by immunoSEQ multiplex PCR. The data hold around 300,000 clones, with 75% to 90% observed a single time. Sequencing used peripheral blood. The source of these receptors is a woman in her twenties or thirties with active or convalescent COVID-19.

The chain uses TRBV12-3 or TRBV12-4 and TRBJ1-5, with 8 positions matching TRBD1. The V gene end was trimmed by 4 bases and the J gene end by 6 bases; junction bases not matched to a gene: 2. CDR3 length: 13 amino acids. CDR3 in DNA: TGTGCCAGCAGTTCCAGGGGGCCTCAGCCCCAGCATTTT. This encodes CASSSRGPQPQHF.

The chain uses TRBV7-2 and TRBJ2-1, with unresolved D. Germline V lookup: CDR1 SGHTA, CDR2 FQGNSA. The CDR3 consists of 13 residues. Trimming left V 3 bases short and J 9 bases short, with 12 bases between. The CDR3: CASSFPGFAEQFF. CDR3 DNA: TGTGCCAGCAGCTTCCCCGGGTTTGCTGAGCAGTTCTTC. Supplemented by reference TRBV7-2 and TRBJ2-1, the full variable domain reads GAGVSQSPSNKVTEKGKDVELRCDPISGHTALYWYRQSLGQGLEFLIYFQGNSAPDKSGLPSDRFSAERTGGSVSTLTIQRTQQEDSAVYLCASSFPGFAEQFFGPGTRLTVL.

CDR3 in amino acids: CASSKDSREGYTF. CDR3 nucleotides: TGTGCCAGTAGTAAGGACAGTCGGGAAGGCTACACCTTC. V and J are TRBV19 and TRBJ1-2; possible D gene TRBD1, 6 bases. The length of the CDR3 is 13 residues. V was pared by 4 bases and J by 8 bases, with 14 bases between. In germline, CDR1 is LNHDA, CDR2 SQIVND (reference sequence).

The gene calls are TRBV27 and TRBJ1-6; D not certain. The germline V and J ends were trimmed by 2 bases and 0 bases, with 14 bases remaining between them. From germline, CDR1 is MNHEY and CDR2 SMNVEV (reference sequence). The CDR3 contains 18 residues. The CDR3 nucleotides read TGTGCCAGCAGTTTAGAGGCCAGAGCGAGCTCCTATAATTCACCCCTCCACTTT. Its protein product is CASSLEARASSYNSPLHF.

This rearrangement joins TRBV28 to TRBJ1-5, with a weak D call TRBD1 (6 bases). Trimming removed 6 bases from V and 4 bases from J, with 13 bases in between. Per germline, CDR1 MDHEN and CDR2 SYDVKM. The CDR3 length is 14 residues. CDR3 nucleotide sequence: TGTGCCAGCAGAATTCAGGGGTCTAATCAGCCCCAGCATTTT. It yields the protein CASRIQGSNQPQHF.

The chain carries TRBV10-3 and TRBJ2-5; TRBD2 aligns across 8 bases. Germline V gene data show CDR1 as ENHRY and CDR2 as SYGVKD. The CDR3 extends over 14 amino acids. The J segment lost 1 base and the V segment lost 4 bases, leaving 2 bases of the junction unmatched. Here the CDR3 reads CAISGLAGQETQYF. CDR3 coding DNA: TGTGCCATCAGTGGCCTAGCGGGCCAAGAGACCCAGTACTTC.

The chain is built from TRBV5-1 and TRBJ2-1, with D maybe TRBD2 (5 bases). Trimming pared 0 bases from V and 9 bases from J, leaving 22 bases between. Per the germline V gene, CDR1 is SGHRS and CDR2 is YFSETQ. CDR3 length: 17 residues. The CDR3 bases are TGCGCCAGCAGCTTGGGAGGGTCCTGGGTCGTGGTCGGTGAGCAGTTCTTC. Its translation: CASSLGGSWVVVGEQFF. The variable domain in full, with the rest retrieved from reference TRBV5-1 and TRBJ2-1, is KAGVTQTPRYLIKTRGQQVTLSCSPISGHRSVSWYQQTPGQGLQFLFEYFSETQRNKGNFPGRFSGRQFSNSRSEMNVSTLELGDSALYLCASSLGGSWVVVGEQFFGPGTRLTVL.

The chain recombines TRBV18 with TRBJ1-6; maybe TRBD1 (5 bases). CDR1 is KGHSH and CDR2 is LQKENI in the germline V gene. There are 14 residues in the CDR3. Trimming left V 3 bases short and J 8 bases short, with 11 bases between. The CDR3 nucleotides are TGTGCCAGCTCACCCGCAGGGATGGATTCACCCCTCCACTTT. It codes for CASSPAGMDSPLHF.

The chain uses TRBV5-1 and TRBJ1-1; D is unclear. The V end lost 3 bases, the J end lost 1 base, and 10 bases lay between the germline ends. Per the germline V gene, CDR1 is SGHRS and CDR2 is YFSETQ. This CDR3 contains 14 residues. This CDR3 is CASSSAGRNTEAFF. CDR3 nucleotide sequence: TGCGCCAGCAGCTCGGCCGGGAGGAACACTGAAGCTTTCTTT.

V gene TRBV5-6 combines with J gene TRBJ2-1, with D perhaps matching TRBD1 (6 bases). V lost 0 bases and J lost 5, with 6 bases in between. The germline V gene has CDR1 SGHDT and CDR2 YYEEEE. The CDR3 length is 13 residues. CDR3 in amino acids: CASSLGDNNEQFF. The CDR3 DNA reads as TGTGCCAGCAGCTTGGGGGACAACAATGAGCAGTTCTTC. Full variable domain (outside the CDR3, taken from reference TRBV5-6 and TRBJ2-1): DAGVTQSPTHLIKTRGQQVTLRCSPKSGHDTVSWYQQALGQGPQFIFQYYEEEERQRGNFPDRFSGHQFPNYSSELNVNALLLGDSALYLCASSLGDNNEQFFGPGTRLTVL.

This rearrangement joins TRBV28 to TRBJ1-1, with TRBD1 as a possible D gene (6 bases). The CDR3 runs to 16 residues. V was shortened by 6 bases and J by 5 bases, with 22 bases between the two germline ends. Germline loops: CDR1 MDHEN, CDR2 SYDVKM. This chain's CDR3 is CASSVDRPPRWTEAFF. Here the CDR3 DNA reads TGTGCCAGCAGCGTCGACAGGCCTCCCCGTTGGACTGAAGCTTTCTTT.

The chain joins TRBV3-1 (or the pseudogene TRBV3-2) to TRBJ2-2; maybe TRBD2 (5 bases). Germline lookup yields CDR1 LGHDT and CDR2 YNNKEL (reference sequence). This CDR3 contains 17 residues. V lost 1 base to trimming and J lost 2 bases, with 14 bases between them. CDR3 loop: CASSQAGSPINTGELFF. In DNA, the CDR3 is TGTGCCAGCAGCCAAGCGGGGTCCCCGATCAACACCGGGGAGCTGTTTTTT.

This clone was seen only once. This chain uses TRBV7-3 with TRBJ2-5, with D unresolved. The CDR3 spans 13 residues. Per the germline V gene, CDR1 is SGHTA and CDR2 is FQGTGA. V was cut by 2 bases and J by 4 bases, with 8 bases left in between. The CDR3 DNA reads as TGTGCCAGCAGCTTACGATCGGGAGAGACCCAGTACTTC. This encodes CASSLRSGETQYF.

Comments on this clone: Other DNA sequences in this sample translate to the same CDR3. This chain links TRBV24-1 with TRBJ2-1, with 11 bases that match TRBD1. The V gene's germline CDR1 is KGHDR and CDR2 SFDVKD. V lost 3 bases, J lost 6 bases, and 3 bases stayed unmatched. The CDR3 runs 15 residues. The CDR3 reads CATSDPGTGGNEQFF. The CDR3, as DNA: TGTGCCACCAGTGATCCCGGGACAGGGGGCAATGAGCAGTTCTTC.

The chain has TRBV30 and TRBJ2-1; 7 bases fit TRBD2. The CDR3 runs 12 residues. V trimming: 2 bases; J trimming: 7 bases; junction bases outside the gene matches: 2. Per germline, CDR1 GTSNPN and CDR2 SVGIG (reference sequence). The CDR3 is CAWSPGGNEQFF. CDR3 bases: TGTGCCTGGAGTCCCGGGGGGAATGAGCAGTTCTTC.

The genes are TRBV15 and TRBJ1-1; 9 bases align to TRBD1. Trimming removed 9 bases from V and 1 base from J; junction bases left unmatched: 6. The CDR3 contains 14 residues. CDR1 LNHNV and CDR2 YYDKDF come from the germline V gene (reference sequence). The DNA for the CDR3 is TGTGCCACAGGTTACAGGGGGCCGAACACTGAAGCTTTCTTT. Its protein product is CATGYRGPNTEAFF.

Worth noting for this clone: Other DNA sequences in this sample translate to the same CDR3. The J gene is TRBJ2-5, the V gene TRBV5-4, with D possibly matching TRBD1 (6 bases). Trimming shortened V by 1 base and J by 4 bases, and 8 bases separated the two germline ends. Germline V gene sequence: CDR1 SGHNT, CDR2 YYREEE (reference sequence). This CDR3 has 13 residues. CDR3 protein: CASSLRGGETQYF. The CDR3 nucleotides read TGTGCCAGCAGCTTGAGAGGGGGAGAGACCCAGTACTTC.

CDR3 sequence (DNA): TGTGCCAGCAGCGCGGGACAACAGACCCCTTATGGCTACACCTTC. Amino acid sequence: CASSAGQQTPYGYTF. This chain joins TRBV9 and TRBJ1-2; TRBD1 might be the D (6 bases). Germline values: CDR1 SGDLS, CDR2 YYNGEE. V lost 3 bases and J 5 bases, leaving 17 bases between the germline ends. The CDR3 totals 15 residues.

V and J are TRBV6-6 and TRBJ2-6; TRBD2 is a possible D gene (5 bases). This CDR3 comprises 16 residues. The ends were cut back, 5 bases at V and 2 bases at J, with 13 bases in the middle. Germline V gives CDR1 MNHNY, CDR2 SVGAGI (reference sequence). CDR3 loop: CASSHTDGAGANVLTF. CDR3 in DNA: TGTGCCAGCAGTCATACCGACGGGGCTGGGGCCAACGTCCTGACTTTC.

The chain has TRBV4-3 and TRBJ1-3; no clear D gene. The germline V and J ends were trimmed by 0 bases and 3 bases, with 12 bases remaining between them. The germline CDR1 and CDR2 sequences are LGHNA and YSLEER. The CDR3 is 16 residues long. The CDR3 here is CASSQDHSNVGNTIYF. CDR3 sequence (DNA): TGCGCCAGCAGCCAAGATCACAGCAACGTTGGAAACACCATATATTTT.

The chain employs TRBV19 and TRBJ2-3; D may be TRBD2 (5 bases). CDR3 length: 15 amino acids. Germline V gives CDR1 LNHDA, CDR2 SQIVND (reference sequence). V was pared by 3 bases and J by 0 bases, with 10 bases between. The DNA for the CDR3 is TGTGCCAGTAGTATGGACTGGTTTAGCACAGATACGCAGTATTTT. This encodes CASSMDWFSTDTQYF. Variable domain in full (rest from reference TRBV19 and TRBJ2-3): DGGITQSPKYLFRKEGQNVTLSCEQNLNHDAMYWYRQDPGQGLRLIYYSQIVNDFQKGDIAEGYSVSREKKESFPLTVTSAQKNPTAFYLCASSMDWFSTDTQYFGPGTRLTVL.

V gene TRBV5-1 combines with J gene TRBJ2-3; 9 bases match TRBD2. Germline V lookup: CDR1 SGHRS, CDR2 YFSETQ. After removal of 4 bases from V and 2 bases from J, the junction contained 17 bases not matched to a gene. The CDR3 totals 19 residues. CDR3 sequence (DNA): TGCGCCAGCAGCCGGCTCGCGGGGGGGCCGATGAGTATCACAGATACGCAGTATTTT. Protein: CASSRLAGGPMSITDTQYF. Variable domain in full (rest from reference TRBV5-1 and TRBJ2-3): KAGVTQTPRYLIKTRGQQVTLSCSPISGHRSVSWYQQTPGQGLQFLFEYFSETQRNKGNFPGRFSGRQFSNSRSEMNVSTLELGDSALYLCASSRLAGGPMSITDTQYFGPGTRLTVL.

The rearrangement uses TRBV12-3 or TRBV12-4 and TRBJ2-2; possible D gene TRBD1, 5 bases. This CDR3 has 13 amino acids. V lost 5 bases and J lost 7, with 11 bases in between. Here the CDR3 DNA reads TGTGCCAGCAGTCAAGGGGTTGTCGGGGAGCTGTTTTTT. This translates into CASSQGVVGELFF.